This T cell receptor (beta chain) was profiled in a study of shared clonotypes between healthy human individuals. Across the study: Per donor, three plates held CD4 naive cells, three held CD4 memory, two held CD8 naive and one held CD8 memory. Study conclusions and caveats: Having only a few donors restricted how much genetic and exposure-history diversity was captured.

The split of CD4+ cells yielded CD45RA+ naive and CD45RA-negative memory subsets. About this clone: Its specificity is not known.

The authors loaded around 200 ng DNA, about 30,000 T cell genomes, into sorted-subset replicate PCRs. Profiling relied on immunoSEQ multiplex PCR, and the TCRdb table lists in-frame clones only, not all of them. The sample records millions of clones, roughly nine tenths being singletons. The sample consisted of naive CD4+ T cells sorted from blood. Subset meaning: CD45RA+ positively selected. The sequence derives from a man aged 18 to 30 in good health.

CDR3 in amino acids: CAWIRKGIPYGYTF. CDR3 nucleotide sequence: TGTGCCTGGATTCGTAAGGGTATCCCCTATGGCTACACCTTC. This chain connects TRBV30 to TRBJ1-2; D ambiguous. CDR1 is GTSNPN and CDR2 is SVGIG in the germline V gene (reference sequence). This CDR3 is built from 14 residues. Trimming stripped 4 bases from V and 4 bases from J, with 16 bases between. Full variable domain (outside the CDR3, taken from reference TRBV30 and TRBJ1-2): SQTIHQWPATLVQPVGSPLSLECTVEGTSNPNLYWYRQAAGRGLQLLFYSVGIGQISSEVPQNLSASRPQDRQFILSSKKLLLSDSGFYLCAWIRKGIPYGYTFGSGTRLTVV.